The clone carrying this T cell receptor beta chain was found once. Its antigen remains unidentified. Germline trimming cut 4 bases from V and 0 bases from J; bases unmatched to any gene: 5. Germline V CDR1 and CDR2: SQVTM, ANQGSEA. The CDR3 totals 15 residues. These data belong to a study of response to subunit inactivated influenza vaccine. TCRdb independently ran MiXCR on the RT-PCR reads; one entry per CDR3 protein. The sample has 290,000 or so distinct CDR3 sequences; about 20% are singletons. Study outcomes and limitations: With each seasonal influenza vaccination, the authors suggested, few new T cells are recruited.

This TCR was sampled from a man aged 45 to 70 who received an inactivated influenza vaccine. The V call is TRBV29-1, the J call TRBJ2-1; 8 nucleotides align to TRBD1. The sample was PBMCs from blood, taken less than 22 months after vaccination. CDR3 sequence: CSVVGGTGSYNEQFF. DNA for the CDR3: TGCAGCGTTGTGGGTGGGACAGGCTCCTACAATGAGCAGTTCTTC.